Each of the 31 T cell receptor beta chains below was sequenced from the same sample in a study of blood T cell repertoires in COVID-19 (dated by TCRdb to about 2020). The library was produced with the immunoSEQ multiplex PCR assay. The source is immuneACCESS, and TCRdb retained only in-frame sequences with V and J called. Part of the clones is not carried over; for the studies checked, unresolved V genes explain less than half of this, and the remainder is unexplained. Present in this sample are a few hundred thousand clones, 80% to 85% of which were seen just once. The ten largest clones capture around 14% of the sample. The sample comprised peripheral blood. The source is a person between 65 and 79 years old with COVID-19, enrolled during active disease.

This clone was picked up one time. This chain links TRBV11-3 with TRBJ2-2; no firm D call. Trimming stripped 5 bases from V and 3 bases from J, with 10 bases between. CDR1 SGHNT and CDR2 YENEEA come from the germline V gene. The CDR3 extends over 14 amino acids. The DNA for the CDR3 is TGTGCCAGCAGCCCCGACTTCTACACCGGGGAGCTGTTTTTT. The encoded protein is CASSPDFYTGELFF.

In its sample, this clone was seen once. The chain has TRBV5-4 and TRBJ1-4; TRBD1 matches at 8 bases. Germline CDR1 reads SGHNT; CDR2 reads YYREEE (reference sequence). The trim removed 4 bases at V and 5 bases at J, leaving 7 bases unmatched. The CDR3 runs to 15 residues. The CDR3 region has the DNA TGTGCCAGCAGCAGAGCAGGGGGCGGAAATGAAAAACTGTTTTTT. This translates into CASSRAGGGNEKLFF.

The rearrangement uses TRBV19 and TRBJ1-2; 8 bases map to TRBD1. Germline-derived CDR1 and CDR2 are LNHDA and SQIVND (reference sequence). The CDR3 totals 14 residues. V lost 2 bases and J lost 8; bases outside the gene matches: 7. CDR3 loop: CASSINAGGVGYTF. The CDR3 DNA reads TGTGCCAGTAGTATAAATGCAGGGGGCGTAGGCTACACCTTC.

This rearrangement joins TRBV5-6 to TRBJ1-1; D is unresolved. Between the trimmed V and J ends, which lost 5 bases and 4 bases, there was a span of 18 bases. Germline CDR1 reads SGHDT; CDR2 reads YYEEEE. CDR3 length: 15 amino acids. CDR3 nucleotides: TGTGCCAGCAGTCCCAAGCGGGTGGTCTTCACTGAAGCTTTCTTT. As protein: CASSPKRVVFTEAFF.

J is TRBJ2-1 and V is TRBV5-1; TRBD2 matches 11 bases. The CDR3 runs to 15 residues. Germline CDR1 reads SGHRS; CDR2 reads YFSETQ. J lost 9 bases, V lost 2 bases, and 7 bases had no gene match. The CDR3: CASSFGSGGAGEQFF. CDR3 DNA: TGCGCCAGCAGCTTCGGTAGCGGGGGGGCCGGTGAGCAGTTCTTC.

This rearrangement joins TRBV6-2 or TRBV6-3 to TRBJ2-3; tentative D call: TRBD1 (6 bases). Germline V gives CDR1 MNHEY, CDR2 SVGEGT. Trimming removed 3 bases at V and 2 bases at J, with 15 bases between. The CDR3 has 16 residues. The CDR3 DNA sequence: TGTGCCAGCAGTTATACGGACAGAGACGTCACAGATACGCAGTATTTT. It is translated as CASSYTDRDVTDTQYF.

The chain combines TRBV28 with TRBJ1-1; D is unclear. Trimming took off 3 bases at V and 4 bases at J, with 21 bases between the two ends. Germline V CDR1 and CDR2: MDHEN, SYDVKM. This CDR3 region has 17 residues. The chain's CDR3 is CASSFPTQAVSGTEAFF. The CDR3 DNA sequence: TGTGCCAGCAGTTTCCCGACCCAGGCTGTCTCCGGCACTGAAGCTTTCTTT.

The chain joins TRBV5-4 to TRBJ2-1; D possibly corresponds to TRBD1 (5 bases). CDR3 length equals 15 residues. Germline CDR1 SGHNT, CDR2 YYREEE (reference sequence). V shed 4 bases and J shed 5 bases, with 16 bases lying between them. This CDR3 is CASSQRVGANNEQFF. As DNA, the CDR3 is TGTGCCAGCAGCCAACGAGTTGGGGCCAACAATGAGCAGTTCTTC.

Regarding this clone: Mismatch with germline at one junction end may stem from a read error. CDR3 DNA sequence: TGTGCCAGCACCCAGGGGGTGAAGCTTCTCTTT. It translates to CASTQGVKLLF. The V gene is TRBV12-3 or TRBV12-4, the J gene TRBJ1-1; 7 nucleotides align to TRBD1. The CDR3 spans 11 residues.

The CDR3 reads CASSDGARSYEQYF. For the CDR3, the DNA is TGTGCCAGCAGTGACGGCGCCCGGAGTTACGAGCAGTACTTC. The rearrangement joins TRBV14 to TRBJ2-7; no firm D call. Trimming shortened V by 6 bases and J by 4 bases, and 16 bases separated the two germline ends. CDR1 and CDR2 (germline): SGHDN, FVKESK. This CDR3 has 14 residues.

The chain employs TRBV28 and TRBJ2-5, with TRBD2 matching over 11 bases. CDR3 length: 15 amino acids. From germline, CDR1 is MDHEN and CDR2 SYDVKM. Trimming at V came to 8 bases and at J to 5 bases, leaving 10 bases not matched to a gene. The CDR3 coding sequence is TGTGCCAGCCTAAATAGCGGGAGGGCCTTGGAGACCCAGTACTTC. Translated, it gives CASLNSGRALETQYF.

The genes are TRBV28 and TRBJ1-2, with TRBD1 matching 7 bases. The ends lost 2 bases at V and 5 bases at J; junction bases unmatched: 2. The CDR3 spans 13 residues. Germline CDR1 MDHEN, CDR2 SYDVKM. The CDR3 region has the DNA TGTGCCAGCAGTTTAGGGACAGATTATGGCTACACCTTC. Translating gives CASSLGTDYGYTF.

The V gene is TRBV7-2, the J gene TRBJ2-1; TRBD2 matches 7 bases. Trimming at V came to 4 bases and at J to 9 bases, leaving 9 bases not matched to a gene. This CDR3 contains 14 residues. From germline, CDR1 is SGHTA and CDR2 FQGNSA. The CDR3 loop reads CASSSPGTTGEQFF. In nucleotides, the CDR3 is TGTGCCAGCAGCTCTCCCGGGACTACCGGTGAGCAGTTCTTC.

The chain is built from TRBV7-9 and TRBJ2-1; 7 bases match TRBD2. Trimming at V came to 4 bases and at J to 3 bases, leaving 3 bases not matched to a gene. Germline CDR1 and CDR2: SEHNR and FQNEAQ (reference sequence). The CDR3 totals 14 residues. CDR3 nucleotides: TGTGCCAGCAGCTCAAGCGGGAACTACAATGAGCAGTTCTTC. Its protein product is CASSSSGNYNEQFF.

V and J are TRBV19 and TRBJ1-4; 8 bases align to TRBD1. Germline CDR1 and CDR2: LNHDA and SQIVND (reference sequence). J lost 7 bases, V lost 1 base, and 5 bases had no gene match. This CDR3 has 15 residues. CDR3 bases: TGTGCCAGTAGTATAGCCGGGACAGGCATTGAAAAACTGTTTTTT. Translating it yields CASSIAGTGIEKLFF.

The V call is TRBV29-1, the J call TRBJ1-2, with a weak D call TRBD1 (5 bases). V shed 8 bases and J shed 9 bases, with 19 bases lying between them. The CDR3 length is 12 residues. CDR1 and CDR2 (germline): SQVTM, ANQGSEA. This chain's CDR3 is CSSSGGEISYTF. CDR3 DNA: TGCAGCTCGTCGGGGGGTGAGATCAGCTACACCTTC.

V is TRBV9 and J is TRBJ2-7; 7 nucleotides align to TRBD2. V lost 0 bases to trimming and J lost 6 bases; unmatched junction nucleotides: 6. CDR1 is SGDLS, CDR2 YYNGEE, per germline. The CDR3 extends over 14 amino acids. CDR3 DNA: TGTGCCAGCAGCGTAGCGGCCGGGGAGGGCGAGCAGTACTTC. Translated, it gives CASSVAAGEGEQYF.

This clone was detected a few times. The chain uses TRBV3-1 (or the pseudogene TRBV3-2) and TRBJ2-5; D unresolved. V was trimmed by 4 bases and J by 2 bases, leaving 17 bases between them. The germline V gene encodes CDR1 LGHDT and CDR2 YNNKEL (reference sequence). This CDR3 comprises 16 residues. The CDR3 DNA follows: TGTGCCAGCAGCCCACACAAAGGTACAGAACAAGAGACCCAGTACTTC. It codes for CASSPHKGTEQETQYF.

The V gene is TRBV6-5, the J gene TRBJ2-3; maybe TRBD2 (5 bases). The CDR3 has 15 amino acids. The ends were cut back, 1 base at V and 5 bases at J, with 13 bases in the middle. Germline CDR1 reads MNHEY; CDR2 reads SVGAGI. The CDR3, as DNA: TGTGCCAGCAGTTACTTCGGCGGGCCTCAAGATACGCAGTATTTT. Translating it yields CASSYFGGPQDTQYF.

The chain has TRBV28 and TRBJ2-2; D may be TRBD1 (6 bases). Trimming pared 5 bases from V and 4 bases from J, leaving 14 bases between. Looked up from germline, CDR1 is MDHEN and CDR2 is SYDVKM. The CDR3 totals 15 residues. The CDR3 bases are TGTGCCAGCAGTGGGGCAGGGGCTTCCACCGGGGAGCTGTTTTTT. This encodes CASSGAGASTGELFF.

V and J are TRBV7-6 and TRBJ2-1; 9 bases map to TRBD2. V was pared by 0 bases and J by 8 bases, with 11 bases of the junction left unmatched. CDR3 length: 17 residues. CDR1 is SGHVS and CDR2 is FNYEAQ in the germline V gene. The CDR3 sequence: CASSLAVAGVGADEQFF. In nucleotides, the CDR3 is TGTGCCAGCAGCTTAGCGGTAGCGGGAGTGGGAGCCGATGAGCAGTTCTTC.

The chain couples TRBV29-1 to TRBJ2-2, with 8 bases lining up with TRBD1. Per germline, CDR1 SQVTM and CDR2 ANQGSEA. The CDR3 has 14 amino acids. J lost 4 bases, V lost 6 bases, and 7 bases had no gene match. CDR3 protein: CSVATGDGTGELFF. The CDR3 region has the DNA TGCAGCGTAGCGACAGGGGACGGCACCGGGGAGCTGTTTTTT.

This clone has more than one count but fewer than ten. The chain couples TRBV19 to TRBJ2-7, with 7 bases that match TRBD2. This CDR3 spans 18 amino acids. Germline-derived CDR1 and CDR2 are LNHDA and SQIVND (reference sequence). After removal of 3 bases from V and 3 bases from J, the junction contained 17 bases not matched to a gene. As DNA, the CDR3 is TGTGCCAGTAGTATTATTCACGGCATAAGCGGGGACCTCTACGAGCAGTACTTC. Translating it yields CASSIIHGISGDLYEQYF.

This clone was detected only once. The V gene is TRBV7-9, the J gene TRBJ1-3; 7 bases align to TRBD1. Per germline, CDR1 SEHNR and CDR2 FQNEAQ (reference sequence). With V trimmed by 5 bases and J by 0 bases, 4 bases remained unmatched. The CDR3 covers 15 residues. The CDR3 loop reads CASSAGQSSGNTIYF. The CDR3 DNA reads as TGTGCCAGCAGCGCGGGACAGTCCTCTGGAAACACCATATATTTT.

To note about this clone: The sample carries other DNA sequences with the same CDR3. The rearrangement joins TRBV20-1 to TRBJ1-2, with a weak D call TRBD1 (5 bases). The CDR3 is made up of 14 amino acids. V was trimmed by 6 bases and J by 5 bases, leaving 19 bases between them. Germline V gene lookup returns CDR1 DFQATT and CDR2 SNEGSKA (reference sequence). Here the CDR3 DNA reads TGCAGTGCCAGTAATCGGGGGGTTGAATATGGCTACACCTTC. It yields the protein CSASNRGVEYGYTF.

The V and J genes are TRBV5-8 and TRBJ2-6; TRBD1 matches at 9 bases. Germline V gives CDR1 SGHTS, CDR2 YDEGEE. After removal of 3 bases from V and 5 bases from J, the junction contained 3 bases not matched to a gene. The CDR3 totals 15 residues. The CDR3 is CASSSQGARANVLTF. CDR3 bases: TGTGCCAGCAGCTCACAGGGGGCTAGGGCCAACGTCCTGACTTTC. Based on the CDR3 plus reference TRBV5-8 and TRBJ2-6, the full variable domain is EAGVTQSPTHLIKTRGQQATLRCSPISGHTSVYWYQQALGLGLQFLLWYDEGEERNRGNFPPRFSGRQFPNYSSELNVNALELEDSALYLCASSSQGARANVLTFGAGSRLTVL.

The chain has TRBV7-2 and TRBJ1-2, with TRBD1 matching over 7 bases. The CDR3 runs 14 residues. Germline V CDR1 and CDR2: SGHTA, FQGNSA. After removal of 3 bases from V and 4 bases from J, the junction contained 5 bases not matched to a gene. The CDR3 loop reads CASSFQQGSYGYTF. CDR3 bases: TGTGCCAGCAGCTTCCAACAGGGGAGCTATGGCTACACCTTC.

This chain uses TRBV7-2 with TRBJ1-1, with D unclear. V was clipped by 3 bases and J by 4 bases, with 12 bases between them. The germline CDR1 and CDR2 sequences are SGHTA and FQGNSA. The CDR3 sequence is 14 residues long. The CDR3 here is CASSFGRAGTEAFF. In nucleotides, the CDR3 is TGTGCCAGCAGCTTTGGGAGGGCGGGCACTGAAGCTTTCTTT.

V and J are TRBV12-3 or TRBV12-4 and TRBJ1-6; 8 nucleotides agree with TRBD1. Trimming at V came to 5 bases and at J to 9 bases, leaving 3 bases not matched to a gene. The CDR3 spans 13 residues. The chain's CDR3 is CASSQGAPSPLHF. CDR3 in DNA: TGTGCCAGCAGTCAGGGGGCTCCTTCACCCCTCCACTTT.

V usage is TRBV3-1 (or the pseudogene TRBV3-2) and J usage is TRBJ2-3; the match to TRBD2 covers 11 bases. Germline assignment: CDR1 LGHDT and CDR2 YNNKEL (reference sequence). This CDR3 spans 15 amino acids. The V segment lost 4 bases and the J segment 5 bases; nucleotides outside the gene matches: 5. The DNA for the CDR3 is TGTGCCAGCAGCCCACTAGCGGGAGTGGTAGATACGCAGTATTTT. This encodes CASSPLAGVVDTQYF.

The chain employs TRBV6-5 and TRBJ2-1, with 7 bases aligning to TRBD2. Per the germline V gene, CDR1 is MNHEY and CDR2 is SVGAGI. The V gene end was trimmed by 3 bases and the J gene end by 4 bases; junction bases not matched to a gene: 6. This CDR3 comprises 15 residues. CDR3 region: CASSYLSSGYNEQFF. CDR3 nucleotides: TGTGCCAGCAGTTATTTGTCTAGCGGATACAATGAGCAGTTCTTC.